This T cell receptor (beta chain) comes out of a study of cytomegalovirus exposure and HLA in healthy donors. Study overall: Inside one of the first data releases sat tens of millions of unique TCRs taken from HLA-typed donors.

A remark on this clone: As yet, its antigen is unknown.

The CDR3 has 19 residues. Germline CDR1 reads MGHRA; CDR2 reads YSYEKL. J gave up 1 base and V 1 base, and 9 bases lay outside the gene matches. Notes on the study in general: As was reported, the classifier diagnosed cytomegalovirus status with high specificity and sensitivity. Presence/absence analyses assumed roughly uniform sequencing depth across donors, which may not hold.

The PCR used 60 Vbeta and 13 Jbeta primers. In the authors' workflow: About 10 million shared chains were among the about 80 million unique TCR beta chains that a later analysis counted. TCRdb keeps only in-frame clones here, not all; method: immunoSEQ multiplex PCR. V and J calls and clone size are given by that table; D and trimming were obtained from the DNA. The sample lists 100,000 to 150,000 clones, over 70% occurring once. This chain uses TRBV4-1 with TRBJ2-3; 12 positions match TRBD1. This TCR derives from a man aged 40-50 years in good health and CMV-seropositive. The sample comprised PBMCs. CDR3 residues: CASSQVPGTGGGGTDTQYF. CDR3 nucleotide sequence: TGCGCCAGCAGCCAAGTCCCCGGGACAGGGGGCGGTGGCACAGATACGCAGTATTTT.